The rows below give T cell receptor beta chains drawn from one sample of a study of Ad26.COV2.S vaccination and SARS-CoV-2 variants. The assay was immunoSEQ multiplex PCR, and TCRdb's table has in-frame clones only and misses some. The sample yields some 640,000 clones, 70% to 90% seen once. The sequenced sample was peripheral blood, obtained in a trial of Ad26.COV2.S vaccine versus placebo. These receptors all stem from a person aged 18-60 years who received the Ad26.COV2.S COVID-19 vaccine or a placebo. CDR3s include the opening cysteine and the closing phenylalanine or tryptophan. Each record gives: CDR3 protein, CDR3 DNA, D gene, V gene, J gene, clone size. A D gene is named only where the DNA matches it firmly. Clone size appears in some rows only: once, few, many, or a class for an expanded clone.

CDR3aa: CASSSPDSRNYGYTF; CDR3nt: TGTGCCAGCAGCTCCCCGGACAGCCGTAACTATGGCTACACCTTC; d_gene: .; v_gene: TRBV5-4; j_gene: TRBJ1-2; abundance: .
CDR3aa: CATGGNQPQHF; CDR3nt: TGTGCCACAGGTGGCAATCAGCCCCAGCATTTT; d_gene: .; v_gene: TRBV6-5; j_gene: TRBJ1-5; abundance: .
CDR3aa: CASSASGRAKTEAFF; CDR3nt: TGTGCCAGCAGCGCCTCGGGTAGGGCAAAGACTGAAGCTTTCTTT; d_gene: .; v_gene: TRBV7-9; j_gene: TRBJ1-1; abundance: .
CDR3aa: CASSFHQGDHTEAFF; CDR3nt: TGTGCCAGTAGTTTTCACCAGGGGGACCACACTGAAGCTTTCTTT; d_gene: TRBD1; v_gene: TRBV19; j_gene: TRBJ1-1; abundance: .
CDR3aa: CATSTRMDSPLHF; CDR3nt: TGTGCCACCAGCACCCGAATGGATTCACCCCTCCACTTT; d_gene: .; v_gene: TRBV15; j_gene: TRBJ1-6; abundance: .
CDR3aa: CASSYVPSGRPRVQYF; CDR3nt: TGTGCCAGCAGTTACGTGCCTAGCGGGAGGCCCCGGGTGCAGTATTTT; d_gene: TRBD2; v_gene: TRBV6-5; j_gene: TRBJ2-3; abundance: .
CDR3aa: CASSPPGRSYGYTF; CDR3nt: TGTGCCAGCTCACCACCGGGCAGGTCCTATGGCTACACCTTC; d_gene: .; v_gene: TRBV18; j_gene: TRBJ1-2; abundance: .
CDR3aa: CASSRGTPNSYEQYF; CDR3nt: TGCGCCAGCAGCCGGGGGACACCTAACTCCTACGAGCAGTACTTC; d_gene: .; v_gene: TRBV5-1; j_gene: TRBJ2-7; abundance: .
CDR3aa: CASSFQSLTGGYTF; CDR3nt: TGTGCCAGCAGCTTCCAAAGTTTGACAGGAGGGTACACCTTC; d_gene: .; v_gene: TRBV7-8; j_gene: TRBJ1-2; abundance: .
CDR3aa: CASSQLTGSGGYTF; CDR3nt: TGTGCCAGCAGCCAACTGACAGGGTCGGGAGGCTACACCTTC; d_gene: TRBD1; v_gene: TRBV3-1/TRBV3-2; j_gene: TRBJ1-2; abundance: .
CDR3aa: CATSDKDRYQETQYF; CDR3nt: TGTGCCACCAGTGATAAGGACAGGTACCAAGAGACCCAGTACTTC; d_gene: TRBD1; v_gene: TRBV24-1; j_gene: TRBJ2-5; abundance: .
CDR3aa: CASSRQVRTEAFF; CDR3nt: TGTGCCAGTAGTAGACAGGTTCGGACTGAAGCTTTCTTT; d_gene: .; v_gene: TRBV19; j_gene: TRBJ1-1; abundance: .
CDR3aa: CSGLSGNTIYF; CDR3nt: TGCAGTGGTCTCTCTGGAAACACCATATATTTT; d_gene: .; v_gene: TRBV20-1; j_gene: TRBJ1-3; abundance: .
CDR3aa: CASRGAQGYRPEAFF; CDR3nt: TGTGCCAGTAGGGGGGCACAGGGTTATAGGCCCGAAGCTTTCTTT; d_gene: .; v_gene: TRBV19; j_gene: TRBJ1-1; abundance: once
CDR3aa: CASSLNGAGFSSYEQYF; CDR3nt: TGCGCCAGCAGCTTAAATGGGGCGGGTTTTAGCTCCTACGAGCAGTACTTC; d_gene: .; v_gene: TRBV5-1; j_gene: TRBJ2-7; abundance: .
CDR3aa: CASGGTSGGEQYF; CDR3nt: TGTGCCAGCGGAGGGACTAGCGGGGGGGAGCAGTACTTC; d_gene: TRBD2; v_gene: TRBV9; j_gene: TRBJ2-7; abundance: .
CDR3aa: CASSRSGIYEQYF; CDR3nt: TGTGCCAGCAGTCGGTCGGGCATTTACGAGCAGTACTTC; d_gene: .; v_gene: TRBV6-5; j_gene: TRBJ2-7; abundance: .
CDR3aa: CASSLGGGTVFF; CDR3nt: TGTGCCAGCAGCTTAGGGGGGGGGACGGTTTTCTTT; d_gene: .; v_gene: TRBV7-6; j_gene: TRBJ1-1; abundance: .
CDR3aa: CASSRDSSSPLHF; CDR3nt: TGTGCCAGCAGCCGGGACTCGAGTTCACCCCTCCACTTT; d_gene: .; v_gene: TRBV5-4; j_gene: TRBJ1-6; abundance: .
CDR3aa: CASSSTYLAGGYEQYF; CDR3nt: TGTGCCAGCAGCTCCACCTACCTAGCGGGAGGATACGAGCAGTACTTC; d_gene: TRBD2; v_gene: TRBV5-6; j_gene: TRBJ2-7; abundance: .
CDR3aa: CASRRDDPGSYEQYF; CDR3nt: TGTGCCAGCAGGAGGGACGATCCGGGCTCCTACGAGCAGTACTTC; d_gene: .; v_gene: TRBV21-1; j_gene: TRBJ2-7; abundance: .
CDR3aa: CAWSPGSTEAFF; CDR3nt: TGTGCCTGGTCTCCAGGGAGCACTGAAGCTTTCTTT; d_gene: .; v_gene: TRBV30; j_gene: TRBJ1-1; abundance: .
CDR3aa: CASSQEGALGTGELFF; CDR3nt: TGTGCCAGCAGCCAAGAGGGGGCGCTTGGCACCGGGGAGCTGTTTTTT; d_gene: TRBD1; v_gene: TRBV11-2; j_gene: TRBJ2-2; abundance: .
CDR3aa: CASSDRGNGSPLHF; CDR3nt: TGTGCCAGCAGCGACAGGGGGAACGGTTCACCCCTCCACTTT; d_gene: TRBD1; v_gene: TRBV3-1/TRBV3-2; j_gene: TRBJ1-6; abundance: .
CDR3aa: CASSYSPDRQGYTF; CDR3nt: TGTGCCAGCAGTTACTCGCCTGACAGGCAGGGCTACACCTTC; d_gene: .; v_gene: TRBV6-6; j_gene: TRBJ1-2; abundance: .
CDR3aa: CASSSPGARTEAFF; CDR3nt: TGTGCCAGCAGTTCACCGGGGGCAAGGACTGAAGCTTTCTTT; d_gene: .; v_gene: TRBV27; j_gene: TRBJ1-1; abundance: .
CDR3aa: CASSGLAGYGAPTDTQYF; CDR3nt: TGTGCCAGCAGCGGACTAGCGGGATATGGGGCCCCTACAGATACGCAGTATTTT; d_gene: TRBD2; v_gene: TRBV14; j_gene: TRBJ2-3; abundance: .
CDR3aa: CASSFGFGEQFF; CDR3nt: TGTGCCAGCAGTTTTGGCTTCGGTGAGCAGTTCTTC; d_gene: .; v_gene: TRBV12-3/TRBV12-4; j_gene: TRBJ2-1; abundance: .
CDR3aa: CASSRNKGLAEQETQYF; CDR3nt: TGTGCCAGCAGCCGCAATAAGGGACTAGCGGAACAAGAGACCCAGTACTTC; d_gene: TRBD2; v_gene: TRBV11-3; j_gene: TRBJ2-5; abundance: .
CDR3aa: CASSSTENTEAFF; CDR3nt: TGTGCCAGCAGCAGCACAGAGAACACTGAAGCTTTCTTT; d_gene: .; v_gene: TRBV11-1; j_gene: TRBJ1-1; abundance: .
CDR3aa: CASSRSQETQYF; CDR3nt: TGTGCCAGCAGCCGCAGCCAAGAGACCCAGTACTTC; d_gene: .; v_gene: TRBV4-2; j_gene: TRBJ2-5; abundance: .
CDR3aa: CSARQGEAFF; CDR3nt: TGCAGCGCCCGACAGGGTGAAGCTTTCTTT; d_gene: TRBD1; v_gene: TRBV29-1; j_gene: TRBJ1-1; abundance: .
CDR3aa: CASSFAGLAGTYEQYF; CDR3nt: TGTGCCAGCAGTTTTGCTGGACTAGCGGGAACCTACGAGCAGTACTTC; d_gene: TRBD2; v_gene: TRBV28; j_gene: TRBJ2-7; abundance: .
CDR3aa: CASSPFSRGDNEQFF; CDR3nt: TGTGCCAGCTCACCCTTTAGCAGGGGGGACAATGAGCAGTTCTTC; d_gene: .; v_gene: TRBV18; j_gene: TRBJ2-1; abundance: .
CDR3aa: CSVSSQGTNTGELFF; CDR3nt: TGCAGCGTTTCAAGTCAGGGTACGAACACCGGGGAGCTGTTTTTT; d_gene: .; v_gene: TRBV29-1; j_gene: TRBJ2-2; abundance: .
CDR3aa: CAWTKRDRGNSPLHF; CDR3nt: TGTGCCTGGACGAAGCGAGACAGGGGGAATTCACCCCTCCACTTT; d_gene: TRBD1; v_gene: TRBV30; j_gene: TRBJ1-6; abundance: .
CDR3aa: CASSLETAYTGELFF; CDR3nt: TGTGCCAGCAGCTTAGAGACAGCTTACACCGGGGAGCTGTTTTTT; d_gene: .; v_gene: TRBV7-6; j_gene: TRBJ2-2; abundance: .
CDR3aa: CASSPTNRDLKNIQYF; CDR3nt: TGTGCCAGCAGCCCAACTAACCGGGACCTCAAAAACATTCAGTACTTC; d_gene: .; v_gene: TRBV3-1/TRBV3-2; j_gene: TRBJ2-4; abundance: .
CDR3aa: CASSINPGQFYGYTF; CDR3nt: TGTGCCAGTAGTATCAATCCCGGACAGTTCTATGGCTACACCTTC; d_gene: .; v_gene: TRBV19; j_gene: TRBJ1-2; abundance: .